The 25 T cell receptor beta chains below all came from one sample that was sequenced in a study of T-cell memory formation after mild COVID-19. TCRdb re-called the 5' RACE reads through MiXCR, storing one row per CDR3 protein. The sample records 400,000 or so distinct CDR3 sequences, about 20% being singletons. Sample: PBMCs or a T cell subset sorted from them (not recorded which). These receptors all stem from an adult woman who had mild COVID-19 (a few samples of this study predate the infection). Cell type and time point are not known.

DNA of the CDR3: TGTGCCAGCAGTTACGGCGGGGGGGTTAAAAACATTCAGTACTTC. Its protein product is CASSYGGGVKNIQYF. The chain is built from TRBV6-2 or TRBV6-3 and TRBJ2-4; TRBD2 aligns across 9 bases. This CDR3 has 15 amino acids. CDR1 and CDR2 from the germline V gene are MNHEY and SVGEGT. The V gene end was trimmed by 2 bases and the J gene end by 4 bases; junction bases not matched to a gene: 3.

The rearrangement joins TRBV27 to TRBJ1-1; 7 positions agree with TRBD1. The ends lost 5 bases at V and 3 bases at J; junction bases unmatched: 6. Germline V lookup: CDR1 MNHEY, CDR2 SMNVEV (reference sequence). The CDR3 is 14 amino acids. The chain's CDR3 is CASSRQGWDTEAFF. The CDR3 bases are TGTGCCAGCAGTCGACAGGGCTGGGACACTGAAGCTTTCTTT.

This clonotype was picked up a small number of times. The J gene is TRBJ2-7, the V gene TRBV3-1; 9 nucleotides agree with TRBD2. The CDR3 sequence is 12 residues long. Losses at the gene ends were 7 bases for V and 6 bases for J; bases not matched to a gene: 4. Germline V gives CDR1 LGHDT, CDR2 YNNKEL (reference sequence). The CDR3 DNA follows: TGTGCCAGCAAGGGGACTAGCCCCGAGCAGTACTTC. Encoded protein: CASKGTSPEQYF.

The chain carries TRBV5-1 and TRBJ1-1; perhaps TRBD1 as D (6 bases). This CDR3 is 17 amino acids long. Trimming removed 6 bases from V and 1 base from J, with 22 bases in between. Per germline, CDR1 SGHRS and CDR2 YFSETQ. DNA of the CDR3: TGCGCCAGCATGAAAGGACAGTGGGAGAGAAGGAACACTGAAGCTTTCTTT. This sequence encodes CASMKGQWERRNTEAFF.

The J gene is TRBJ2-1, the V gene TRBV7-9; 9 nucleotides match TRBD2. The ends lost 5 bases at V and 14 bases at J; junction bases unmatched: 10. This CDR3 contains 13 residues. The germline gives CDR1 SEHNR, CDR2 FQNEAQ (reference sequence). CDR3 bases: TGTGCCAGCAGCCCAGGGACTAGCTGGAGGGAGTTCTTC. Translated: CASSPGTSWREFF.

The rearrangement joins TRBV7-8 to TRBJ2-1; no clear D gene. The CDR3 has 13 amino acids. Germline V gene lookup returns CDR1 SGHVS and CDR2 FQNEAQ. V gave up 7 bases and J gave up 9 bases, with 16 bases separating them. The CDR3 DNA sequence: TGTGCCAGCACCCCAGCCGCTAGGGCTGAGCAGTTCTTC. This sequence encodes CASTPAARAEQFF. The full variable domain, its missing parts supplied by reference TRBV7-8 and TRBJ2-1, is GAGVSQSPRYKVAKRGQDVALRCDPISGHVSLFWYQQALGQGPEFLTYFQNEAQLDKSGLPSDRFFAERPEGSVSTLKIQRTQQEDSAVYLCASTPAARAEQFFGPGTRLTVL.

This clonotype has a handful of counts. This chain joins TRBV5-1 and TRBJ2-3, with D uncertain. Trimming took off 4 bases at V and 2 bases at J, with 11 bases between the two ends. This CDR3 is 14 amino acids long. Germline V gene data show CDR1 as SGHRS and CDR2 as YFSETQ. The CDR3 protein is CASSQNAYTDTQYF. The CDR3 DNA is TGCGCCAGCAGCCAAAACGCTTACACAGATACGCAGTATTTT.

The genes are TRBV7-2 and TRBJ2-3; D gene unclear. The CDR3 length is 12 residues. The V end was cut by 3 bases, the J end by 6 bases, with 7 bases between. Germline CDR1 SGHTA, CDR2 FQGNSA. CDR3 sequence: CASSLFADTQYF. The CDR3 bases are TGTGCCAGCAGCTTGTTCGCCGATACGCAGTATTTT.

This clonotype was counted only a few times. This chain joins TRBV7-2 and TRBJ1-1; weak D call: TRBD1 (6 bases). Germline values: CDR1 SGHTA, CDR2 FQGNSA. Trimming took 5 bases from V and 7 from J, leaving 17 bases between them. The CDR3 is 14 residues long. The CDR3 protein is CASSLTPGGDEAFF. CDR3 sequence (DNA): TGTGCCAGCAGCCTCACCCCGGGGGGCGATGAAGCTTTCTTT.

In this sample, this clonotype turned up a few times. The V gene is TRBV25-1, the J gene TRBJ2-5, with TRBD2 as a possible D gene (5 bases). CDR3 length: 10 amino acids. CDR1 is MGHDK, CDR2 SYGVNS, per germline. The V and J ends lost 9 bases and 4 bases respectively, with 6 bases between them. The chain's CDR3 is CASEGETQYF. The CDR3 DNA sequence: TGTGCCAGTGAGGGAGAGACCCAGTACTTC.

This clonotype was seen a few times. The gene calls are TRBV12-3 or TRBV12-4 and TRBJ2-6; D unresolved. This CDR3 has 13 amino acids. Trimming removed 7 bases at V and 4 bases at J, with 8 bases between. CDR3 residues: CASTLRGANVLTF. In nucleotides, the CDR3 is TGTGCCAGCACCCTAAGGGGGGCCAACGTCCTGACTTTC.

V is TRBV27 and J is TRBJ2-7; D remains unclear. The CDR3 runs 18 residues. The V and J ends lost 6 bases and 1 base respectively, with 25 bases between them. In germline, CDR1 is MNHEY, CDR2 SMNVEV (reference sequence). CDR3 loop: CASSRIGVDGLGSYEQYF. CDR3 sequence (DNA): TGTGCCAGCAGCCGTATCGGAGTAGATGGGCTAGGATCCTACGAGCAGTACTTC.

This clonotype was found many times. The chain is built from TRBV2 and TRBJ2-7, with D tentatively TRBD2 (5 bases). The CDR3 loop spans 17 amino acids. V was trimmed by 2 bases and J by 3 bases, leaving 20 bases between them. CDR1 and CDR2 from the germline V gene are SNHLY and FYNNEI. The CDR3 DNA is TGTGCCAGCAGTGAAAGAGGGCTAGTTCTCCGTTTCTACGAGCAGTACTTC. It specifies CASSERGLVLRFYEQYF.

This clonotype was seen more than once but under ten times. The chain couples TRBV7-2 to TRBJ1-6, with 8 bases identical to TRBD1. Trimming removed 5 bases from V and 7 bases from J; junction bases left unmatched: 10. Germline loops: CDR1 SGHTA, CDR2 FQGNSA. The length of the CDR3 is 16 residues. Written as DNA, the CDR3 is TGTGCCAGCAGCCAGTATCAGGGGGCCATAAATTCACCCCTCCACTTT. It is translated as CASSQYQGAINSPLHF.

V is TRBV11-2 and J is TRBJ2-5, with D maybe TRBD2 (5 bases). The V end was cut by 5 bases, the J end by 2 bases, with 9 bases between. CDR3 length: 13 residues. Per germline, CDR1 SGHAT and CDR2 FQNNGV. The CDR3 region is CASSRPGQETQYF. Here the CDR3 DNA reads TGTGCCAGCAGCCGCCCGGGACAAGAGACCCAGTACTTC.

The table lists this clonotype with a few counts. This chain links TRBV2 with TRBJ2-5; no firm D call. This CDR3 comprises 16 residues. Trimming cost V 0 bases and J 2 bases, with 13 bases left between them. Germline values: CDR1 SNHLY, CDR2 FYNNEI. CDR3 protein: CASSEALRGKQETQYF. The CDR3 DNA reads TGTGCCAGCAGTGAAGCCCTCCGTGGGAAACAAGAGACCCAGTACTTC.

The chain employs TRBV5-1 and TRBJ2-5; the D is unclear. Germline V lookup: CDR1 SGHRS, CDR2 YFSETQ. V lost 4 bases to trimming and J lost 4 bases, with 11 bases between them. The CDR3 covers 13 residues. CDR3 residues: CASSKQWGETQYF. The CDR3 DNA follows: TGCGCCAGCAGCAAACAGTGGGGAGAGACCCAGTACTTC.

Written as DNA, the CDR3 is TGCAGTGGGGGACCGCTCACAGATACGCAGTATTTT. Translating gives CSGGPLTDTQYF. The chain employs TRBV20-1 and TRBJ2-3; D possibly uses TRBD1 or TRBD2 (5 bases each). The germline V and J ends were trimmed by 7 bases and 2 bases, with 10 bases remaining between them. There are 12 residues in the CDR3. Looked up from germline, CDR1 is DFQATT and CDR2 is SNEGSKA (reference sequence).

This clonotype was recorded a few times. This chain links TRBV5-4 with TRBJ1-1; D call uncertain. CDR3 size: 14 residues. The V gene lost 0 bases and the J gene lost 1 base, with 7 bases spanning the gap. Germline assignment: CDR1 SGHNT and CDR2 YYREEE (reference sequence). CDR3 nucleotides: TGTGCCAGCAGCTTGGCCTCTGGGAACACTGAAGCTTTCTTT. Residues: CASSLASGNTEAFF.

The rearrangement joins TRBV11-2 to TRBJ2-7; D call uncertain. V was cut by 8 bases and J by 3 bases, with 17 bases left in between. Germline V CDR1 and CDR2: SGHAT, FQNNGV. The CDR3 has 14 residues. The CDR3 loop is CASVEIGTSYEQYF. CDR3 nucleotides: TGTGCCAGCGTCGAGATAGGCACCAGCTACGAGCAGTACTTC.

The chain has TRBV24-1 and TRBJ2-1, with D uncertain. Per germline, CDR1 KGHDR and CDR2 SFDVKD. The CDR3 runs to 13 residues. The V and J ends lost 3 bases and 6 bases respectively, with 8 bases between them. CDR3 nucleotides: TGTGCCACCAGTGATATTGGAACCAATGAGCAGTTCTTC. Amino acid sequence: CATSDIGTNEQFF.

The table lists this clonotype with a count of one. The chain carries TRBV12-3 or TRBV12-4 and TRBJ1-2, with no clear D. Trimming shortened V by 5 bases and J by 4 bases, and 11 bases separated the two germline ends. This CDR3 spans 13 amino acids. CDR3 in DNA: TGTGCCAGCAGTGTGAGTAGCTTCTATGGCTACACCTTC. It encodes CASSVSSFYGYTF.

Many counts were recorded for this clonotype. The J gene is TRBJ2-5, the V gene TRBV5-1; no firm D call. This CDR3 region has 12 residues. V lost 0 bases and J lost 5, with 5 bases in between. The germline V gene encodes CDR1 SGHRS and CDR2 YFSETQ. The CDR3 protein is CASSLARETQYF. DNA for the CDR3: TGCGCCAGCAGCTTGGCCCGGGAGACCCAGTACTTC.

Only one count was recorded for this clonotype. The V call is TRBV12-3 or TRBV12-4, the J call TRBJ1-5; possible D gene TRBD1, 6 bases. V lost 0 bases and J lost 6, with 12 bases in between. This CDR3 is built from 15 residues. Written as DNA, the CDR3 is TGTGCCAGCAGTTTAGCCTCCCAAGGGGGTCAGCCCCAGCATTTT. Translation gives CASSLASQGGQPQHF.

The genes are TRBV4-1 and TRBJ2-1; D is uncertain. Trimming cost V 4 bases and J 0 bases, with 19 bases left between them. The CDR3 is made up of 18 amino acids. Germline-derived CDR1 and CDR2 are MGHRA and YSYEKL. The CDR3 region has the DNA TGCGCCAGCAGCCGATCAAGAGCAGGTTACAGCTCCTACAATGAGCAGTTCTTC. Encoded protein: CASSRSRAGYSSYNEQFF.